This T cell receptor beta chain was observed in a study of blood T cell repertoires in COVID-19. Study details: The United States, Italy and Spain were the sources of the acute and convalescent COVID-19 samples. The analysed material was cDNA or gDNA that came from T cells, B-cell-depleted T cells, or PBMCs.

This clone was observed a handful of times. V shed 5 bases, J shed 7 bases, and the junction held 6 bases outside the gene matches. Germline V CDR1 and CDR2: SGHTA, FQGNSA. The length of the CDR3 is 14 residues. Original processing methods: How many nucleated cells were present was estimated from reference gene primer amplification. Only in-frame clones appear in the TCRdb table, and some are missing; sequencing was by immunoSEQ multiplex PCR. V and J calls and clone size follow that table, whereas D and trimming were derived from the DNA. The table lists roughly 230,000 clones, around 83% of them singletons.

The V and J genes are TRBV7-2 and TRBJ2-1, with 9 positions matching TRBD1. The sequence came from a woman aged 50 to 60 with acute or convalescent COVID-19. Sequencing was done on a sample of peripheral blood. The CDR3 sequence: CASSSRDRENEQFF. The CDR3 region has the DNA TGTGCCAGCAGCAGCCGGGACAGGGAGAATGAGCAGTTCTTC.